These 10 T cell receptor beta chains came from one sample sequenced in a study of cytomegalovirus exposure and HLA in healthy donors. The PCR used 60 Vbeta and 13 Jbeta primers. Assay used: immunoSEQ multiplex PCR; TCRdb lists only in-frame clones, some missing. The sample holds about 89,000 clones, approximately 81% seen once. The sample was PBMCs. The receptors come from a man aged 35-49 years in good health and CMV-seropositive.

The rearrangement links TRBV18 to TRBJ1-5, with 7 bases aligning to TRBD1. CDR3 length: 15 amino acids. Germline V lookup: CDR1 KGHSH, CDR2 LQKENI. The trim removed 0 bases at V and 5 bases at J, leaving 4 bases unmatched. This CDR3 is CASSPPDREYQPQHF. The CDR3 nucleotides are TGTGCCAGCTCACCACCAGACAGGGAGTATCAGCCCCAGCATTTT.

The rearrangement joins TRBV28 to TRBJ1-1; possible D gene TRBD1, 5 bases. CDR1 is MDHEN and CDR2 is SYDVKM in the germline V gene. The CDR3 extends over 14 amino acids. V was clipped by 3 bases and J by 3 bases, with 11 bases between them. The CDR3 DNA follows: TGTGCCAGCAGTTTTTCGGACACCTACACTGAAGCTTTCTTT. As protein: CASSFSDTYTEAFF.

J is TRBJ2-7 and V is TRBV4-2, with D possibly being TRBD1 (5 bases). This CDR3 contains 14 residues. V was trimmed by 2 bases and J by 3 bases, leaving 11 bases between them. Germline V gene lookup returns CDR1 LGHNA and CDR2 YNFKEQ. The CDR3 DNA sequence: TGTGCCAGCAGCCAAACTATCCAGGGCTACGAGCAGTACTTC. Protein sequence: CASSQTIQGYEQYF.

V gene TRBV19 combines with J gene TRBJ2-2, with D maybe TRBD1 (5 bases). V dropped 3 bases and J dropped 7 bases, with 9 bases sitting between them. The length of the CDR3 is 13 residues. Germline CDR1 and CDR2: LNHDA and SQIVND (reference sequence). CDR3 DNA: TGTGCCAGTAGTATCGACAGAGGCGGGGAGCTGTTTTTT. Translated: CASSIDRGGELFF.

The chain couples TRBV2 to TRBJ1-1; D possibly corresponds to TRBD1 (5 bases). Between the trimmed V and J ends, which lost 2 bases and 0 bases, there was a span of 13 bases. The CDR3 is 16 residues long. Germline CDR1 is SNHLY and CDR2 is FYNNEI. CDR3 sequence reads: CASSETGESMNTEAFF. For the CDR3, the DNA is TGTGCCAGCAGTGAAACGGGGGAAAGCATGAACACTGAAGCTTTCTTT.

The chain recombines TRBV14 with TRBJ2-3, with TRBD2 identical over 12 bases. V lost 6 bases to trimming and J lost 7 bases; unmatched junction nucleotides: 8. Germline CDR1 is SGHDN and CDR2 is FVKESK. This CDR3 comprises 15 residues. DNA for the CDR3: TGTGCCAGCAGTCCGACTAGCGGGAGTCCGTATACGCAGTATTTT. Translation gives CASSPTSGSPYTQYF.

A few counts support this clone. V is TRBV10-3 and J is TRBJ2-5; 7 nucleotides align to TRBD1. V gave up 8 bases and J gave up 1 base; unmatched junction bases: 1. Per the germline V gene, CDR1 is ENHRY and CDR2 is SYGVKD. The CDR3 runs to 12 residues. The CDR3 region has the DNA TGTGCCATCGGGACAGCCCAAGAGACCCAGTACTTC. Encoded protein: CAIGTAQETQYF.

V is TRBV14 and J is TRBJ2-3, with TRBD2 matching over 7 bases. This CDR3 is 15 amino acids long. CDR1 is SGHDN, CDR2 FVKESK, per germline. V trimming: 3 bases; J trimming: 1 base; junction bases outside the gene matches: 4. The chain's CDR3 is CASSHRDYRTDTQYF. In nucleotides, the CDR3 is TGTGCCAGCAGCCACCGGGACTATCGCACAGATACGCAGTATTTT.

The gene calls are TRBV6-5 and TRBJ2-5, with unresolved D. Germline CDR1 is MNHEY and CDR2 is SVGAGI. Trimming took off 0 bases at V and 4 bases at J, with 9 bases between the two ends. CDR3 length: 14 residues. The CDR3 nucleotides are TGTGCCAGCAGTTACTCGAAAGTTAGAGAGACCCAGTACTTC. This gives the protein CASSYSKVRETQYF.

The chain uses TRBV9 and TRBJ2-3, with TRBD2 as a possible D gene (5 bases). The CDR3 totals 14 residues. Trimming took 0 bases from V and 2 from J, leaving 7 bases between them. Germline assignment: CDR1 SGDLS and CDR2 YYNGEE. For the CDR3, the DNA is TGTGCCAGCAGCGTAGGTAGCGCCACAGATACGCAGTATTTT. Translated, it gives CASSVGSATDTQYF.